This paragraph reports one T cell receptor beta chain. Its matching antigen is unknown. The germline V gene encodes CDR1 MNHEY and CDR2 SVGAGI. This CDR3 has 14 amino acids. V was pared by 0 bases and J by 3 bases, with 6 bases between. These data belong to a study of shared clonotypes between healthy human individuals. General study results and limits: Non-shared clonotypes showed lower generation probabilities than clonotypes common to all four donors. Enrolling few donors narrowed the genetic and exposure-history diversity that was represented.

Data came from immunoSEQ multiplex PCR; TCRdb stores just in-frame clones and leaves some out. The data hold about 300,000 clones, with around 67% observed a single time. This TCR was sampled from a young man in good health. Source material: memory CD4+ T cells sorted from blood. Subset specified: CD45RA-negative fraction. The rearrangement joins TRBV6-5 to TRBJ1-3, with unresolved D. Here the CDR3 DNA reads TGTGCCAGCAGTTACTCGAAGAATGGAAACACCATATATTTT. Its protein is CASSYSKNGNTIYF.